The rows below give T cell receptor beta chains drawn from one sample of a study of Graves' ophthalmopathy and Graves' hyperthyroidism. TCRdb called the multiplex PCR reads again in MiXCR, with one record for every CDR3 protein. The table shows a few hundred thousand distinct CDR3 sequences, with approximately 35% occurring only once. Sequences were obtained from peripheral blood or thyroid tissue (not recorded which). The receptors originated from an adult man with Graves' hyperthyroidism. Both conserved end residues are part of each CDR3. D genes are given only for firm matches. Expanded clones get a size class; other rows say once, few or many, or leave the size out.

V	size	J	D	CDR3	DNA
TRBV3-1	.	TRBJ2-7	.	CASKDSGIHEQYF	TGTGCCAGCAAAGATTCAGGGATCCACGAGCAGTACTTC
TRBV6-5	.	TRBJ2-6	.	CASRTPSGANVLTF	TGTGCCAGCAGGACACCCTCTGGGGCCAACGTCCTGACTTTC
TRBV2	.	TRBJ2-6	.	CASSAYTTGRSGANVLTF	TGTGCCAGCAGCGCCTATACCACAGGGAGGTCTGGGGCCAACGTCCTGACTTTC
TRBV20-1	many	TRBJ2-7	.	CSVKSKTRQGEQYF	TGCAGTGTCAAATCGAAGACTAGACAGGGCGAGCAGTACTTC
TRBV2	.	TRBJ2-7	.	CASSLSQGITYEQYF	TGTGCCAGCAGTCTAAGCCAGGGGATTACGTACGAGCAGTACTTC
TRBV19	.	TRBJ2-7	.	CASSIGSSYEQYF	TGTGCCAGTAGTATCGGGTCCTCCTACGAGCAGTACTTC
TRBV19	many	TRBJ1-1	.	CASRPRMSTEAFF	TGTGCCAGTAGGCCACGGATGAGCACTGAAGCTTTCTTT
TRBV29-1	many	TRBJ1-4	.	CSVDSEEKLFF	TGCAGCGTTGATTCCGAGGAAAAACTGTTTTTT
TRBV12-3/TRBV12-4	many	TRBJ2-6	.	CASTLGVSGANVLTF	TGTGCCAGCACCTTGGGGGTATCCGGGGCCAACGTCCTGACTTTC
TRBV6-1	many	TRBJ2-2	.	CASREPTGTGELFF	TGTGCCAGCAGGGAACCGACTGGGACCGGGGAGCTGTTTTTT
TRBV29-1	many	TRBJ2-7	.	CSVERDGSYEQYF	TGCAGCGTTGAAAGGGACGGATCCTACGAGCAGTACTTC
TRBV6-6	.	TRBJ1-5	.	CASSYIRVDQPQHF	TGTGCCAGCAGTTACATCAGGGTGGATCAGCCCCAGCATTTT
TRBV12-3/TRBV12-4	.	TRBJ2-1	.	CASSSPGWGPYNEQFF	TGTGCCAGCAGTTCACCCGGCTGGGGTCCCTACAATGAGCAGTTCTTC
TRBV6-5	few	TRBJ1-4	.	CASSFFPTNEKLFF	TGTGCCAGCAGTTTTTTTCCGACTAATGAAAAACTGTTTTTT
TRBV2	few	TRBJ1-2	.	CASRPRGAQYGYTF	TGTGCCAGCAGACCACGGGGGGCCCAATATGGCTACACCTTC
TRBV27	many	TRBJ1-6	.	CASRTANSPLHF	TGTGCCAGCAGGACCGCCAATTCACCCCTCCACTTT
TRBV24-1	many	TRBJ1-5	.	CATSGSYGGQPQHF	TGTGCCACCAGTGGAAGTTACGGGGGTCAGCCCCAGCATTTT
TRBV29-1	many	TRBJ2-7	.	CSVVRRGEQYF	TGCAGCGTCGTTAGACGCGGTGAGCAGTACTTC
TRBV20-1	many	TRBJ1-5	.	CSARDVGQAYSNQPQHF	TGCAGTGCTAGAGACGTTGGGCAGGCCTATAGCAATCAGCCCCAGCATTTT
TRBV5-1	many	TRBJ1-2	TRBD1	CASSFGQGSGGYTF	TGCGCCAGCAGCTTTGGACAGGGGAGCGGTGGCTACACCTTC
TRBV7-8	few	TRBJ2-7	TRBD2	CASSSRLAGALASSYEQYF	TGTGCCAGCAGCTCCCGACTAGCGGGAGCTCTGGCTAGCTCCTACGAGCAGTACTTC
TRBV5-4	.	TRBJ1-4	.	CASSLLGIDEKLFF	TGTGCCAGCAGCTTGTTAGGGATCGATGAAAAACTGTTTTTT
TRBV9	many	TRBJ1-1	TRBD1	CASSVIGTGGTEAFF	TGTGCCAGCAGCGTAATCGGGACAGGGGGCACTGAAGCTTTCTTT
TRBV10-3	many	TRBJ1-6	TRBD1	CATSSTGVGSPLHF	TGTGCCACCAGCTCAACAGGGGTAGGTTCACCCCTCCACTTT
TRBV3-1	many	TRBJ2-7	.	CASSRANYEQYF	TGTGCCAGCAGCCGAGCCAACTACGAGCAGTACTTC
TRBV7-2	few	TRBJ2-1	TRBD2	CASSFSGGSYNEQFF	TGTGCCAGCAGTTTTAGCGGGGGTTCCTACAATGAGCAGTTCTTC
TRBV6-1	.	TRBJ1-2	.	CASSLGQHYGYTF	TGTGCCAGCAGTTTAGGACAGCACTATGGCTACACCTTC
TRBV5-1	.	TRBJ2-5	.	CASSAGPSQETQYF	TGCGCCAGCAGCGCTGGACCCAGCCAAGAGACCCAGTACTTC
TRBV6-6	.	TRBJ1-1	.	CASSYGLMDTEAFF	TGTGCCAGCAGTTACGGGTTGATGGACACTGAAGCTTTCTTT
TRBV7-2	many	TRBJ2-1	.	CASSLGPMSYNEQFF	TGTGCCAGCAGCTTAGGTCCGATGTCCTACAATGAGCAGTTCTTC
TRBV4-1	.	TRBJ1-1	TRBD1	CASSQGGGEGGTEAFF	TGCGCCAGCAGCCAAGGAGGGGGCGAAGGAGGGACTGAAGCTTTCTTT